The 7 T cell receptor beta chains in this list originate from one sample, sequenced in a study of T cells after yellow fever vaccination. TCRdb ran MiXCR on the 5' RACE reads and lists one entry per CDR3 protein. The sample comprises approximately 600,000 distinct CDR3 sequences, 10% to 15% of which are singletons, and about 15% rests with the top ten. Sequenced material: PBMCs, taken on the day of the yellow fever booster vaccination. The receptors come from a young man who received the YFV17D yellow fever vaccine.

This clonotype was counted at least ten times. The chain uses TRBV5-5 and TRBJ2-7; 7 bases agree with TRBD2. V shed 0 bases and J 1 base; nucleotides not matched to a gene: 7. Germline assignment: CDR1 SGHKS and CDR2 YYEKEE (reference sequence). This CDR3 comprises 16 residues. CDR3 DNA: TGTGCCAGCAGCTTGGGGGATAGCGGGTTGTCCTACGAGCAGTACTTC. This encodes CASSLGDSGLSYEQYF.

The gene calls are TRBV20-1 and TRBJ2-4; 7 bases are shared with TRBD1. In germline, CDR1 is DFQATT, CDR2 SNEGSKA (reference sequence). This CDR3 region has 13 residues. Trimming took 5 bases from V and 8 from J; bases not matched to a gene: 9. For the CDR3, the DNA is TGCAGTGCTCCCTCGGGCAGGGGGTACATTCAGTACTTC. Protein product: CSAPSGRGYIQYF.

Of note for this clonotype: At one end the junction does not follow the germline gene, possibly because of a read error. The V call is TRBV5-1, the J call TRBJ2-1, with 15 bases that match TRBD2. The CDR3 consists of 16 residues. Germline V gives CDR1 SGHRS, CDR2 YFSETQ. This chain's CDR3 is CASKGTSGRMYNEPFF. In DNA, the CDR3 is TGCGCCAGCAAAGGGACTAGCGGGAGGATGTACAATGAGCCGTTCTTC. Combining the CDR3 with reference TRBV5-1 and TRBJ2-1 gives the whole variable domain KAGVTQTPRYLIKTRGQQVTLSCSPISGHRSVSWYQQTPGQGLQFLFEYFSETQRNKGNFPGRFSGRQFSNSRSEMNVSTLELGDSALYLCASKGTSGRMYNEPFFGPGTRLTVL.

As to this clonotype: One end of the junction varies from germline; a read error may be responsible. This chain links TRBV28 with TRBJ2-5; D is perhaps TRBD1 (5 bases). CDR1 MDHEN and CDR2 SYDVKM come from the germline V gene. The CDR3 is made up of 15 amino acids. The CDR3, as DNA: TGTGCCAGCAGTCTTGCAGGCGGACACAGAGCGTACTATGACTTC. Translation: CASSLAGGHRAYYDF.

The chain couples TRBV30 to TRBJ2-7, with 11 bases that match TRBD1. The V segment lost 1 base and the J segment 4 bases; nucleotides outside the gene matches: 15. The germline gives CDR1 GTSNPN, CDR2 SVGIG (reference sequence). The length of the CDR3 is 18 residues. The CDR3 DNA sequence: TGTGCCTGGAGTGCCGTGGGACAGGGGGGTTTAAAGGTATACGAGCAGTACTTC. Its translation is CAWSAVGQGGLKVYEQYF.

The V gene is TRBV7-2, the J gene TRBJ1-2; D uncertain. The CDR3 contains 14 residues. The ends were cut back, 2 bases at V and 1 base at J, with 8 bases in the middle. The germline V gene has CDR1 SGHTA and CDR2 FQGNSA. CDR3 nucleotide sequence: TGTGCCAGCAGCTTAATTAACAGTAACTATGGCTACACCTTC. This gives the protein CASSLINSNYGYTF.

The rearrangement uses TRBV6-2 or TRBV6-3 and TRBJ2-7; the match to TRBD1 covers 7 bases. Losses at the gene ends were 5 bases for V and 0 bases for J; bases not matched to a gene: 7. The V gene's germline CDR1 is MNHEY and CDR2 SVGEGT. The CDR3 runs 15 residues. CDR3 DNA: TGTGCCAGCAGTGCATACCGGGACAGCTCCTACGAGCAGTACTTC. Its translation: CASSAYRDSSYEQYF.